Reported below is one T cell receptor beta chain. The target antigen is unknown. The germline V gene has CDR1 SEHNR and CDR2 FQNEAQ (reference sequence). The CDR3 covers 14 residues. Unmatched junction bases numbered 8, after V lost 5 bases and J lost 4 bases. Both 60 Vbeta primers and 13 Jbeta primers went into the PCR. Only in-frame clones appear in the TCRdb table, and some are missing; sequencing was by immunoSEQ multiplex PCR. The sample contains some 180,000 clones, 82% of which appear only once. This specimen belongs to a study of cytomegalovirus exposure and HLA in healthy donors. Points from the study as a whole: In an earlier analysis, in fewer than 700 donors, most V segments appeared productive either ~87% or ~30% of the time. Several of the most significant clusters appeared, in a later analysis, to be linked to common viral pathogens.

The origin of this receptor is a man aged 35 to 55 in good health and CMV-seronegative. Sequenced sample: PBMCs. The J gene is TRBJ2-7, the V gene TRBV7-9, with TRBD1 matching over 7 bases. The CDR3 nucleotides are TGTGCCAGCAGCCCGACAGGGCTTGAGTACGAGCAGTACTTC. Translated, it gives CASSPTGLEYEQYF.